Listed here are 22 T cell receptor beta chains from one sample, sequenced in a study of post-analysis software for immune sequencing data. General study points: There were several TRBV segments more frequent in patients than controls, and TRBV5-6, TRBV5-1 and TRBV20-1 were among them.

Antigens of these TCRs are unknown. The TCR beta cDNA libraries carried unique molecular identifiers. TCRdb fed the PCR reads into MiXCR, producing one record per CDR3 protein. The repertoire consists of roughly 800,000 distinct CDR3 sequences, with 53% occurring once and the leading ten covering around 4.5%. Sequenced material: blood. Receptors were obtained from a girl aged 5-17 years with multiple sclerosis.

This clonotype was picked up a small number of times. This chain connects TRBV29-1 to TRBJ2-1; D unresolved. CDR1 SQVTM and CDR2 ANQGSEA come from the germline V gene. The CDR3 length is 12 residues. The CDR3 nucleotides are TGCAGTCCGGCCCTAGGGTACAATGAGCAGTTCTTC. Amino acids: CSPALGYNEQFF.

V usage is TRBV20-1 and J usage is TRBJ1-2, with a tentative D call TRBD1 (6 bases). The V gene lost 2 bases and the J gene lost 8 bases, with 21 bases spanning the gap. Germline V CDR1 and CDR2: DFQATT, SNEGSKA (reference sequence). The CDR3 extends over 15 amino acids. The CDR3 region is CSARIAQQGRGGYTF. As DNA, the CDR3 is TGCAGTGCTAGAATAGCCCAACAGGGCCGCGGGGGCTACACCTTC.

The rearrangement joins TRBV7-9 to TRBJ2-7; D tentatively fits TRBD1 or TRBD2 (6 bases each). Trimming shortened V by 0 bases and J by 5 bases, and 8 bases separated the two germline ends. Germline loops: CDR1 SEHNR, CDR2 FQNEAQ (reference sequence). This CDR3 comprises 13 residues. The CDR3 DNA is TGTGCCAGCAGCTTAGCGGGGGGCCACGAGCAGTACTTC. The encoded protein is CASSLAGGHEQYF. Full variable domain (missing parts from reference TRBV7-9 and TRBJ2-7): DTGVSQNPRHKITKRGQNVTFRCDPISEHNRLYWYRQTLGQGPEFLTYFQNEAQLEKSRLLSDRFSAERPKGSFSTLEIQRTEQGDSAMYLCASSLAGGHEQYFGPGTRLTVT.

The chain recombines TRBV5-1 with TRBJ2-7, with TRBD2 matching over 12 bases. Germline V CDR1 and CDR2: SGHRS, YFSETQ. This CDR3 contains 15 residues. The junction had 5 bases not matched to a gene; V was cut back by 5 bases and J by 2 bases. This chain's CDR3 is CASRDGLAGPYEQYF. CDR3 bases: TGCGCCAGCAGGGATGGACTAGCGGGACCCTACGAGCAGTACTTC.

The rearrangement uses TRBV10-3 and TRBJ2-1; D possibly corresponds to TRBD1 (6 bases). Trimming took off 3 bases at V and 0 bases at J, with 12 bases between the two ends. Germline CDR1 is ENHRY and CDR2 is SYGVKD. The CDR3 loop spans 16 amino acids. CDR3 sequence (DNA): TGTGCCATCAGTGATAGGACAGCAAGCTCCTACAATGAGCAGTTCTTC. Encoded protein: CAISDRTASSYNEQFF.

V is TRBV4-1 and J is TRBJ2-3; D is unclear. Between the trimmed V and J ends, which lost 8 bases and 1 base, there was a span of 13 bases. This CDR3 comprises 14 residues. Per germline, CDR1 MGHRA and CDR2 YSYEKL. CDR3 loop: CASQGAPGTDTQYF. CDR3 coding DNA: TGCGCCAGCCAAGGAGCACCCGGCACAGATACGCAGTATTTT.

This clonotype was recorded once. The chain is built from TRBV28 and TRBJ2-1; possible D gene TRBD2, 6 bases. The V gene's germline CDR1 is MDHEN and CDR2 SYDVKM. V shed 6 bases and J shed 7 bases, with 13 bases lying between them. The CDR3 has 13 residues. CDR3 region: CASRILASNEQFF. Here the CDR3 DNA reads TGTGCCAGCAGGATACTAGCATCAAATGAGCAGTTCTTC.

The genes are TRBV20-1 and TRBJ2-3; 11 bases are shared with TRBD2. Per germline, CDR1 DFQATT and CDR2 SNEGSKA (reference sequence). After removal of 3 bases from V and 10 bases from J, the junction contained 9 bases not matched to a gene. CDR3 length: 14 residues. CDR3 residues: CSARRLAGSGAQYF. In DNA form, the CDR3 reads TGCAGTGCTAGGAGACTAGCGGGGTCCGGAGCGCAGTATTTT.

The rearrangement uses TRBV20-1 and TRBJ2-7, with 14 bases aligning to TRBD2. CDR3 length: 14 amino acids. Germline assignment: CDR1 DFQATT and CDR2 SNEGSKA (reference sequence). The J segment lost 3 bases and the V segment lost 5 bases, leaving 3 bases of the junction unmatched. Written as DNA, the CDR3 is TGCAGTGCTGGACTAGCGGGAGGTGGCTACGAGCAGTACTTC. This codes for CSAGLAGGGYEQYF.

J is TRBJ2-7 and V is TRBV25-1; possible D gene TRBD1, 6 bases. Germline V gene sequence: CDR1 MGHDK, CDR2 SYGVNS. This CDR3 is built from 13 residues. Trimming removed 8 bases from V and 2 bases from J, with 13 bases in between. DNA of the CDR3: TGTGCCAGCCGGGGACAACTTACCTACGAGCAGTACTTC. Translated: CASRGQLTYEQYF.

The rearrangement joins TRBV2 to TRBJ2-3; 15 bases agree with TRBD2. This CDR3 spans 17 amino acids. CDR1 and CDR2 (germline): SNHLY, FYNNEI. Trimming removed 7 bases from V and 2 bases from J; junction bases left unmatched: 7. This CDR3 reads CASIQGLAGGYTDTQYF. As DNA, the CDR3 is TGTGCCAGCATCCAGGGACTAGCGGGAGGATACACAGATACGCAGTATTTT.

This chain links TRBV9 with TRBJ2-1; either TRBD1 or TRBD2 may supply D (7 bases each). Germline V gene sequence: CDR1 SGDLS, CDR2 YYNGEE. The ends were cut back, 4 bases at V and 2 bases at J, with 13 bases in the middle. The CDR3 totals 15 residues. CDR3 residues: CASSPGGRAYNEQFF. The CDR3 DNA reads TGTGCCAGCAGCCCAGGGGGGAGGGCCTACAATGAGCAGTTCTTC.

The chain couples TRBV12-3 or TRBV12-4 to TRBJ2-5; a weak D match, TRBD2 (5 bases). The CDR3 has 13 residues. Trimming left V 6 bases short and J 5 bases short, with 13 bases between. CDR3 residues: CASRADLKETQYF. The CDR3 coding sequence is TGTGCCAGCAGAGCGGACCTAAAGGAGACCCAGTACTTC.

The DNA of the CDR3 is TGTGCCAGCAGCCCCTGGGACAGGGGCGTTCAAGAGACCCAGTACTTC. Residues: CASSPWDRGVQETQYF. This chain connects TRBV7-2 to TRBJ2-5, with TRBD1 matching 10 bases. CDR3 length equals 16 residues. Germline-derived CDR1 and CDR2 are SGHTA and FQGNSA. Losses at the gene ends were 5 bases for V and 2 bases for J; bases not matched to a gene: 8.

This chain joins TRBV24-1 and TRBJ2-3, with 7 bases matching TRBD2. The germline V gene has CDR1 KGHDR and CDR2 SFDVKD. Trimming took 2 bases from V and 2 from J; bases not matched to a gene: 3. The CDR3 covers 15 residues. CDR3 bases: TGTGCCACCAGTGATTCCGGGACTAACACAGATACGCAGTATTTT. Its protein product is CATSDSGTNTDTQYF.

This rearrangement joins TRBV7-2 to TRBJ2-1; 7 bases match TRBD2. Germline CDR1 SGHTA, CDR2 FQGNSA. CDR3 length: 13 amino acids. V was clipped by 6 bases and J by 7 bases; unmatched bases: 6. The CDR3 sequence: CASSLGRWNEQFF. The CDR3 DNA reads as TGTGCCAGCAGTCTCGGGAGGTGGAATGAGCAGTTCTTC.

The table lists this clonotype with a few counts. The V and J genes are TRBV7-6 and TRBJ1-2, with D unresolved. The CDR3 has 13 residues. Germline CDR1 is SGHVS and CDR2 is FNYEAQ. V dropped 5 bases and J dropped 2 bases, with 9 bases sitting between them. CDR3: CASSRERNYGYTF. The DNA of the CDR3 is TGTGCCAGCAGCCGCGAACGGAACTATGGCTACACCTTC.

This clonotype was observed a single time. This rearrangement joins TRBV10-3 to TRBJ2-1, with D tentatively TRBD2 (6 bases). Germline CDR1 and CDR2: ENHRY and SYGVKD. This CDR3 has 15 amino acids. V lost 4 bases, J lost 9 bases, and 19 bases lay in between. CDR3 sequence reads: CAISGRGLQGAEQFF. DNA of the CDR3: TGTGCCATCAGTGGCCGGGGGTTGCAGGGTGCTGAGCAGTTCTTC.

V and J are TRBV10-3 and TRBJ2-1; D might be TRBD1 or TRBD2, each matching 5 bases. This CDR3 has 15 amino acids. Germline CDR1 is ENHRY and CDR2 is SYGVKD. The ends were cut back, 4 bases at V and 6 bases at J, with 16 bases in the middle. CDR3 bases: TGTGCCATCAGTGGCCCGGGGCAGGGATCCAATGAGCAGTTCTTC. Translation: CAISGPGQGSNEQFF.

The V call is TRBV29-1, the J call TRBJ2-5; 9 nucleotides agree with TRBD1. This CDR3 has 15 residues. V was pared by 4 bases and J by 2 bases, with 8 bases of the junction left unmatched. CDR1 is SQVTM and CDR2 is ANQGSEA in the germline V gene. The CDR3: CSVGRTGVPQETQYF. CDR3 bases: TGCAGCGTTGGACGGACAGGGGTCCCTCAAGAGACCCAGTACTTC.

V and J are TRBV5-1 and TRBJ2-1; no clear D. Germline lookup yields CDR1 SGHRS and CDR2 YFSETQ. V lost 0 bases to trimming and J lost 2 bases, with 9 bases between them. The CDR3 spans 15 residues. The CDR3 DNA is TGCGCCAGCAGCTTGGAAGGGTCCCCCTACAATGAGCAGTTCTTC. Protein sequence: CASSLEGSPYNEQFF.

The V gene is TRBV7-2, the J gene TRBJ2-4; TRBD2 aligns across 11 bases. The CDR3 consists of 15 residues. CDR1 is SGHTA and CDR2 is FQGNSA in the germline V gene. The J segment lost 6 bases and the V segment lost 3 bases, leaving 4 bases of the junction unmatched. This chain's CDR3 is CASSFVAGGGNIQYF. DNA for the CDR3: TGTGCCAGCAGCTTTGTAGCGGGAGGGGGAAACATTCAGTACTTC.